These 21 T cell receptor beta chains originate from one sample sequenced in a study of OX40 agonist ivuxolimab in advanced cancers. Libraries were made using the immunoSEQ multiplex PCR assay. In TCRdb, the immuneACCESS table is reduced to in-frame sequences with V and J assigned. These tables do not hold every clone; where another copy was compared, an unresolved V gene accounts for under half, and the others remain unexplained. The sample records approximately 58,000 clones, 70% to 90% of which are singletons. Around 0.73% of the sample lies in the top ten. The starting material was CD4+ or CD8+ T cells sorted from blood, obtained in a trial of the OX40 agonist ivuxolimab. These receptors were taken from an adult with an advanced solid tumor such as melanoma, head and neck, liver or kidney cancer.

The V call is TRBV4-2, the J call TRBJ2-1; 9 bases line up with TRBD1. Germline trimming cut 0 bases from V and 5 bases from J; bases unmatched to any gene: 8. Germline lookup yields CDR1 LGHNA and CDR2 YNFKEQ. The CDR3 sequence is 17 residues long. The CDR3 protein is CASSQDPRTGVNNEQFF. In DNA form, the CDR3 reads TGTGCCAGCAGCCAAGATCCTCGGACAGGGGTTAACAATGAGCAGTTCTTC.

J is TRBJ2-1 and V is TRBV15; 14 bases agree with TRBD2. Germline V gives CDR1 LNHNV, CDR2 YYDKDF (reference sequence). The CDR3 has 16 residues. The J segment lost 8 bases and the V segment lost 3 bases, leaving 6 bases of the junction unmatched. This CDR3 is CATSRAGTSGSHEQFF. In nucleotides, the CDR3 is TGTGCCACCAGCAGGGCCGGGACTAGCGGGAGTCATGAGCAGTTCTTC.

CDR3 nucleotide sequence: TGTGCCACAAGCGGGAGCGATACGCAGTATTTT. Its translation: CATSGSDTQYF. This chain joins TRBV7-9 and TRBJ2-3, with 8 bases lining up with TRBD2. CDR1 is SEHNR and CDR2 is FQNEAQ in the germline V gene (reference sequence). CDR3 length equals 11 residues. J lost 6 bases, V lost 10 bases, and 3 bases had no gene match.

This clone has just a few counts. V is TRBV6-6 and J is TRBJ1-2; D unclear. Germline V CDR1 and CDR2: MNHNY, SVGAGI (reference sequence). This CDR3 contains 11 residues. V was cut by 11 bases and J by 8 bases, with 15 bases left in between. The CDR3 DNA is TGTGCCGCGGCTCGCTCAAGGGGCTACACCTTC. Protein: CAAARSRGYTF.

The V call is TRBV28, the J call TRBJ2-7; D is undetermined. Germline lookup yields CDR1 MDHEN and CDR2 SYDVKM. V lost 4 bases and J 0 bases, leaving 7 bases between the germline ends. This CDR3 contains 13 residues. CDR3 loop: CASSYTLSYEQYF. The CDR3 DNA is TGTGCCAGCAGTTATACCCTCTCCTACGAGCAGTACTTC.

J is TRBJ1-1 and V is TRBV7-6, with 7 bases matching TRBD1. CDR3 length equals 14 residues. Germline loops: CDR1 SGHVS, CDR2 FNYEAQ. V gave up 5 bases and J gave up 4 bases; unmatched junction bases: 7. CDR3 sequence: CASSIKTGTTEAFF. The CDR3 DNA reads as TGTGCCAGCAGCATTAAGACAGGGACCACTGAAGCTTTCTTT.

V gene TRBV19 combines with J gene TRBJ2-5; D is unresolved. Trimming pared 3 bases from V and 5 bases from J, leaving 4 bases between. This CDR3 is 11 amino acids long. Germline values: CDR1 LNHDA, CDR2 SQIVND (reference sequence). The CDR3 loop is CASSMGETQYF. The CDR3 bases are TGTGCCAGTAGTATGGGTGAGACCCAGTACTTC.

The chain joins TRBV5-5 to TRBJ2-4; D ambiguous. The CDR3 consists of 14 residues. V was pared by 4 bases and J by 0 bases, with 8 bases between. Looked up from germline, CDR1 is SGHKS and CDR2 is YYEKEE (reference sequence). The CDR3 sequence is CASSPLIAKNIQYF. The CDR3, as DNA: TGTGCCAGCAGCCCATTAATAGCCAAAAACATTCAGTACTTC.

The chain couples TRBV11-1 to TRBJ2-1; D is ambiguous. The CDR3 has 13 residues. V was shortened by 8 bases and J by 4 bases, with 12 bases between the two germline ends. The germline CDR1 and CDR2 sequences are SGHAT and FQDESV (reference sequence). The CDR3: CASAAQPYNEQFF. The CDR3 bases are TGTGCCAGCGCGGCGCAACCGTACAATGAGCAGTTCTTC.

J is TRBJ1-6 and V is TRBV30; D might be TRBD1 (6 bases). Germline CDR1 GTSNPN, CDR2 SVGIG (reference sequence). Deletions cut 3 bases from V and 5 bases from J, with 11 bases between. The CDR3 contains 14 residues. The CDR3 is CAWSQAGDNSPLHF. In DNA form, the CDR3 reads TGTGCCTGGAGCCAGGCAGGGGATAATTCACCCCTCCACTTT.

The rearrangement links TRBV27 to TRBJ2-3; D gene unclear. The ends were cut back, 2 bases at V and 2 bases at J, with 8 bases in the middle. Germline V gives CDR1 MNHEY, CDR2 SMNVEV (reference sequence). CDR3 length: 14 amino acids. In DNA form, the CDR3 reads TGTGCCAGCAGTTTAGAGAAGGCCACAGATACGCAGTATTTT. Its translation: CASSLEKATDTQYF.

The gene calls are TRBV19 and TRBJ2-3; tentative D call: TRBD2 (6 bases). The CDR3 is made up of 18 amino acids. CDR1 is LNHDA and CDR2 is SQIVND in the germline V gene (reference sequence). Trimming pared 4 bases from V and 3 bases from J, leaving 23 bases between. Here the CDR3 DNA reads TGTGCCAGTAGTAGGGGGACTCGTGAGGCGGGACGAACAGATACGCAGTATTTT. It codes for CASSRGTREAGRTDTQYF.

V and J are TRBV27 and TRBJ1-1; D unclear. CDR1 is MNHEY, CDR2 SMNVEV, per germline (reference sequence). The CDR3 is 17 residues long. The V end lost 0 bases, the J end lost 6 bases, and 20 bases lay between the germline ends. The CDR3 region has the DNA TGTGCCAGCAGTTTATCGTCCGGGCCGTCTTCCACCGCTGAAGCTTTCTTT. It yields the protein CASSLSSGPSSTAEAFF.

This chain links TRBV6-5 with TRBJ2-7; TRBD2 agrees at 7 bases. The ends lost 0 bases at V and 0 bases at J; junction bases unmatched: 2. Per germline, CDR1 MNHEY and CDR2 SVGAGI. The length of the CDR3 is 15 residues. This chain's CDR3 is CASSYSWEGSYEQYF. The CDR3 coding sequence is TGTGCCAGCAGTTACTCGTGGGAGGGCTCCTACGAGCAGTACTTC.

This chain joins TRBV2 and TRBJ2-2, with 9 bases that match TRBD1. The V segment lost 4 bases and the J segment 0 bases; nucleotides outside the gene matches: 3. The germline CDR1 and CDR2 sequences are SNHLY and FYNNEI. The CDR3 totals 16 residues. The CDR3 DNA sequence: TGTGCCAGCAGTGTCCGACAGGGGGCGAACACCGGGGAGCTGTTTTTT. It translates to CASSVRQGANTGELFF. The complete variable domain, with remaining parts taken from reference TRBV2 and TRBJ2-2, reads EPEVTQTPSHQVTQMGQEVILRCVPISNHLYFYWYRQILGQKVEFLVSFYNNEISEKSEIFDDQFSVERPDGSNFTLKIRSTKLEDSAMYFCASSVRQGANTGELFFGEGSRLTVL.

The chain employs TRBV7-2 and TRBJ2-2, with unresolved D. The CDR3 totals 12 residues. Trimming cost V 7 bases and J 4 bases, with 7 bases left between them. Germline V gene sequence: CDR1 SGHTA, CDR2 FQGNSA. The chain's CDR3 is CASTFSTGELFF. CDR3 bases: TGTGCCAGCACCTTTAGCACCGGGGAGCTGTTTTTT.

V usage is TRBV28 and J usage is TRBJ1-2; TRBD1 might be the D (5 bases). The CDR3 has 15 residues. V lost 7 bases to trimming and J lost 4 bases, with 19 bases between them. Germline-derived CDR1 and CDR2 are MDHEN and SYDVKM. For the CDR3, the DNA is TGTGCCAGCACGACAACAGGCCAAAGAGGCTATGGCTACACCTTC. Protein product: CASTTTGQRGYGYTF.

The rearrangement links TRBV2 to TRBJ2-1, with TRBD2 matching 7 bases. Germline lookup yields CDR1 SNHLY and CDR2 FYNNEI. The trim removed 6 bases at V and 8 bases at J, leaving 10 bases unmatched. This CDR3 region has 14 residues. The CDR3 spells CASRPPLAVHEQFF. In nucleotides, the CDR3 is TGTGCCAGCAGACCCCCTCTAGCGGTCCATGAGCAGTTCTTC. Filled out from reference TRBV2 and TRBJ2-1, the complete variable domain reads EPEVTQTPSHQVTQMGQEVILRCVPISNHLYFYWYRQILGQKVEFLVSFYNNEISEKSEIFDDQFSVERPDGSNFTLKIRSTKLEDSAMYFCASRPPLAVHEQFFGPGTRLTVL.

Remarks on this clone: This sample also contains other DNA sequences that code for the same CDR3. The rearrangement joins TRBV9 to TRBJ2-3, with D tentatively TRBD2 (6 bases). V was pared by 2 bases and J by 4 bases, with 8 bases between. The CDR3 has 13 amino acids. The germline CDR1 and CDR2 sequences are SGDLS and YYNGEE. For the CDR3, the DNA is TGTGCCAGCAGCGTCGGAGGGGCAGATACGCAGTATTTT. Its protein product is CASSVGGADTQYF.

CDR3 amino acids: CASRLNPGGAKNIQYF. The CDR3 region has the DNA TGTGCCAGCAGGCTCAACCCGGGGGGGGCCAAAAACATTCAGTACTTC. The J gene is TRBJ2-4, the V gene TRBV21-1; the tabulated D call, TRBD2, remains unverified against the DNA. TRBV21-1 is deemed a pseudogene. CDR3 length: 16 residues.

The rearrangement joins TRBV12-2 to TRBJ2-3. TRBV12-2 is designated a pseudogene. The CDR3 loop spans 18 amino acids. The CDR3 DNA reads TGTGCAAGTCGCTTAGAGGTGGGGCTCCCTAGCTCCACAGATACGCAGTATTTT. Amino acid sequence: CASRLEVGLPSSTDTQYF.